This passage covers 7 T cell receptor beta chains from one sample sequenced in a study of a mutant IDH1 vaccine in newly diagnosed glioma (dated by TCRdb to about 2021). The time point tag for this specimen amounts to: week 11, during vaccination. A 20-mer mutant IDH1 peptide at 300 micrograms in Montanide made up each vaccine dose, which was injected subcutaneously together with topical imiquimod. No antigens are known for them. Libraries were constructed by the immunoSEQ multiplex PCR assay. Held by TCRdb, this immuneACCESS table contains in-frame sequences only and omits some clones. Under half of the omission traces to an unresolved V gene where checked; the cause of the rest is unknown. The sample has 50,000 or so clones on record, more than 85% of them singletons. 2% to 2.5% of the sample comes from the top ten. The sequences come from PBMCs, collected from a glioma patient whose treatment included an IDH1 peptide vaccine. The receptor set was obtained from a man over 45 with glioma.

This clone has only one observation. The CDR3 nucleotides are TGTGCCAGCTCACCTAAGACTAGTAGTAGGAATGAGCAGTTCTTC. It translates to CASSPKTSSRNEQFF. The rearrangement joins TRBV18 to TRBJ2-1, with a possible D match to TRBD2 (6 bases). In germline, CDR1 is KGHSH, CDR2 LQKENI. Trimming shortened V by 3 bases and J by 7 bases, and 16 bases separated the two germline ends. CDR3 size: 15 residues.

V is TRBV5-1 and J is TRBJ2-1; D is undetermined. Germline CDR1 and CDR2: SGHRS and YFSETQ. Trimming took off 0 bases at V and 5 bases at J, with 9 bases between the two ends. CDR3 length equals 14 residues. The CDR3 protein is CASSLALADNEQFF. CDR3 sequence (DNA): TGCGCCAGCAGCTTGGCCCTGGCAGACAATGAGCAGTTCTTC.

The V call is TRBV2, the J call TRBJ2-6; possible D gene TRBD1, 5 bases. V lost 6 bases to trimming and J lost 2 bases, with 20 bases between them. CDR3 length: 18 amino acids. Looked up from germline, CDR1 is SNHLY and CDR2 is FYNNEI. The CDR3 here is CASRQEYLTSAGANVLTF. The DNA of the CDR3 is TGTGCCAGCAGACAGGAATACTTGACTTCGGCTGGGGCCAACGTCCTGACTTTC.

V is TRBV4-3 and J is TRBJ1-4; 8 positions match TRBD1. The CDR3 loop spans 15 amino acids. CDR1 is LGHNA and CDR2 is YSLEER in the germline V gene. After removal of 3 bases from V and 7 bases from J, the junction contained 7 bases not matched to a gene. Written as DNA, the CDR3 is TGCGCCAGCAGCCAGGGGGACAGGAGGGTTGAAAAACTGTTTTTT. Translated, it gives CASSQGDRRVEKLFF.

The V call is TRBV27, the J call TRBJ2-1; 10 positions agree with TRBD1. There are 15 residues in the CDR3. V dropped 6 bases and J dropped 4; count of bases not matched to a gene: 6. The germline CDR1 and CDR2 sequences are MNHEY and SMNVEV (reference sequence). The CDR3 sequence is CASRPRDRGYNEQFF. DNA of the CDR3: TGTGCCAGCAGACCCCGGGACAGGGGTTACAATGAGCAGTTCTTC.

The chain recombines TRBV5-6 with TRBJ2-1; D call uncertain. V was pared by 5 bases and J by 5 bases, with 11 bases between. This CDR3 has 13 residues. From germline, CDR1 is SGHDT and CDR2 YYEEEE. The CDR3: CASSPRANNEQFF. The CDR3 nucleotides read TGTGCCAGCAGTCCCCGGGCGAACAATGAGCAGTTCTTC.

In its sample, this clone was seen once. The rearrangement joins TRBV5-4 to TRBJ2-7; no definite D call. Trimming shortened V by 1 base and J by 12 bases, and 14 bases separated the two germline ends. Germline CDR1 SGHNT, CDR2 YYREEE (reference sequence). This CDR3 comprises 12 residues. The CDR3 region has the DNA TGTGCCAGCAGCTTGAACAGCCAGCTGCCGTACTTC. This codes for CASSLNSQLPYF.